The 31 T cell receptor beta chains below all came from one sample that was sequenced in a study of monozygotic twins with inflammatory bowel disease. Reanalyzing the 5' RACE reads, TCRdb keeps one entry per CDR3 protein, without DNA. The sample shows about 210,000 distinct CDR3 sequences, and approximately 1.6% sits with its ten largest clones. Specimen: blood. These receptors were taken from a human donor with ulcerative colitis or Crohn's disease, or a healthy co-twin of an affected twin (not recorded which).

This CDR3 reads CASSLGIQEGYTF. The chain joins TRBV5-1 to TRBJ1-2. Germline-derived CDR1 and CDR2 are SGHRS and YFSETQ. The CDR3 runs to 13 residues. The full variable domain, with the rest looked up from reference TRBV5-1 and TRBJ1-2, is KAGVTQTPRYLIKTRGQQVTLSCSPISGHRSVSWYQQTPGQGLQFLFEYFSETQRNKGNFPGRFSGRQFSNSRSEMNVSTLELGDSALYLCASSLGIQEGYTFGSGTRLTVV.

The genes are TRBV6-2 or TRBV6-3 and TRBJ2-7. CDR1 MNHEY and CDR2 SVGEGT come from the germline V gene. The CDR3 runs to 13 residues. The CDR3 sequence: CASSPRSDYEQYF.

This chain joins TRBV7-2 and TRBJ2-7; TCRdb gives TRBD1 as the D gene, but with no DNA this cannot be confirmed. There are 13 residues in the CDR3. CDR1 and CDR2 from the germline V gene are SGHTA and FQGNSA. The CDR3 region is CASSLIPVYEQYF.

This chain uses TRBV15 with TRBJ1-2; TCRdb names TRBD1, which stays unverified in the absence of DNA. Germline CDR1 reads LNHNV; CDR2 reads YYDKDF (reference sequence). This CDR3 is built from 15 residues. CDR3 sequence reads: CATSIAGTENYGYTF. The variable domain in full, with the rest retrieved from reference TRBV15 and TRBJ1-2, is DAMVIQNPRYQVTQFGKPVTLSCSQTLNHNVMYWYQQKSSQAPKLLFHYYDKDFNNEADTPDNFQSRRPNTSFCFLDIRSPGLGDTAMYLCATSIAGTENYGYTFGSGTRLTVV.

The CDR3: CASSLTDSGNTIYF. The rearrangement links TRBV6-1 to TRBJ1-3. The CDR3 spans 14 residues. CDR1 MNHNS and CDR2 SASEGT come from the germline V gene.

J is TRBJ2-4 and V is TRBV18. This CDR3 is 14 amino acids long. Germline V gene lookup returns CDR1 KGHSH and CDR2 LQKENI. The CDR3 loop reads CASSPPDTKNIQYF.

V usage is TRBV4-1 and J usage is TRBJ2-6; TCRdb indicates TRBD1, and absent DNA this call remains unverified. In germline, CDR1 is MGHRA, CDR2 YSYEKL. This CDR3 is 17 amino acids long. This CDR3 reads CASSPQQGLSGANVLTF.

The chain uses TRBV13 and TRBJ2-3; TCRdb designates TRBD1, a call that cannot be tested without DNA. This CDR3 spans 15 amino acids. From germline, CDR1 is PRHDT and CDR2 FYEKMQ (reference sequence). This CDR3 is CASSNPGPGADTQYF.

The J gene is TRBJ1-1, the V gene TRBV5-1. There are 15 residues in the CDR3. Germline loops: CDR1 SGHRS, CDR2 YFSETQ. CDR3 amino acids: CASSLVAGADTEAFF.

The gene calls are TRBV3-1 and TRBJ2-2. Per germline, CDR1 LGHDT and CDR2 YNNKEL (reference sequence). The CDR3 sequence is 14 residues long. The CDR3 loop reads CASKFSENTGELFF.

The chain employs TRBV11-2 and TRBJ2-7; TCRdb calls TRBD1, which cannot be checked without DNA. The CDR3 totals 14 residues. Germline CDR1 and CDR2: SGHAT and FQNNGV. CDR3 residues: CASSPTGLGTEQYF.

The V gene is TRBV18, the J gene TRBJ1-1; absent DNA, TCRdb's TRBD1 call cannot be checked. The CDR3 consists of 15 residues. Germline loops: CDR1 KGHSH, CDR2 LQKENI. The CDR3 is CASSPSEGGLTEAFF.

The chain has TRBV24-1 and TRBJ2-1. Germline V gene data show CDR1 as KGHDR and CDR2 as SFDVKD. The CDR3 length is 12 residues. The CDR3: CATSDGGDEQFF.

The rearrangement uses TRBV19 and TRBJ2-5; TCRdb's D call of TRBD2 is untestable without DNA. The CDR3 has 15 residues. Germline V lookup: CDR1 LNHDA, CDR2 SQIVND (reference sequence). The CDR3 is CASSLTSGGLETQYF.

This rearrangement joins TRBV5-1 to TRBJ2-3; TCRdb's D call of TRBD2 is untestable without DNA. The CDR3 consists of 16 residues. Germline-derived CDR1 and CDR2 are SGHRS and YFSETQ. The chain's CDR3 is CASSLIPSGTTDTQYF.

This chain joins TRBV29-1 and TRBJ2-3; TCRdb indicates TRBD2, and absent DNA this call remains unverified. Looked up from germline, CDR1 is SQVTM and CDR2 is ANQGSEA. The CDR3 has 15 residues. The CDR3 spells CSASGTSVGTDTQYF.

The chain's CDR3 is CATGTGNYNEQFF. The chain couples TRBV18 to TRBJ2-1; the D call of TRBD1 rests on TCRdb alone, since no DNA is present to check it. This CDR3 spans 13 amino acids. Germline lookup yields CDR1 KGHSH and CDR2 LQKENI.

The V call is TRBV6-2 or TRBV6-3, the J call TRBJ1-2. The CDR3 length is 14 residues. Germline CDR1 reads MNHEY; CDR2 reads SVGEGT. The CDR3 spells CASSPPYTVNGYTF.

The V gene is TRBV6-1, the J gene TRBJ2-5. This CDR3 has 15 amino acids. Germline CDR1 reads MNHNS; CDR2 reads SASEGT. CDR3 protein: CASSEGRRPQETQYF.

The genes are TRBV20-1 and TRBJ2-2; checking the TCRdb D call of TRBD2 is not possible without DNA. The CDR3 is made up of 13 amino acids. CDR1 and CDR2 from the germline V gene are DFQATT and SNEGSKA (reference sequence). CDR3 region: CSAAHSGTGELFF.

The gene calls are TRBV5-1 and TRBJ1-4. The germline V gene has CDR1 SGHRS and CDR2 YFSETQ. The CDR3 is 14 amino acids. The CDR3 reads CASSFSAGGEKLFF. The whole variable domain, remainder taken from reference TRBV5-1 and TRBJ1-4, is KAGVTQTPRYLIKTRGQQVTLSCSPISGHRSVSWYQQTPGQGLQFLFEYFSETQRNKGNFPGRFSGRQFSNSRSEMNVSTLELGDSALYLCASSFSAGGEKLFFGSGTQLSVL.

The V gene is TRBV27, the J gene TRBJ1-2; the TRBD1 assignment by TCRdb is unverifiable without DNA. CDR3 length equals 13 residues. The germline CDR1 and CDR2 sequences are MNHEY and SMNVEV (reference sequence). The CDR3 here is CASSADRRLGYTF.

The chain employs TRBV24-1 and TRBJ2-1. The CDR3 covers 11 residues. Germline V lookup: CDR1 KGHDR, CDR2 SFDVKD. This CDR3 reads CATSGAAEQFF.

The chain links TRBV6-2 or TRBV6-3 to TRBJ2-7; TCRdb calls TRBD1, which cannot be checked without DNA. Germline assignment: CDR1 MNHEY and CDR2 SVGEGT. The CDR3 loop spans 15 amino acids. This chain's CDR3 is CASRPHGQGSDEQYF.

This chain uses TRBV5-1 with TRBJ2-3; no DNA is available, so the TRBD2 call from TCRdb remains unchecked. The length of the CDR3 is 18 residues. CDR1 and CDR2 from the germline V gene are SGHRS and YFSETQ. CDR3 loop: CASSLEVAGISRVDTQYF.

V gene TRBV5-1 combines with J gene TRBJ1-1. The CDR3 is made up of 13 amino acids. CDR1 is SGHRS, CDR2 YFSETQ, per germline. The chain's CDR3 is CASSDLTNTEAFF.

This chain joins TRBV5-1 and TRBJ1-4; as DNA is missing, the TRBD1 call by TCRdb cannot be tested. Germline V gene sequence: CDR1 SGHRS, CDR2 YFSETQ. The CDR3 length is 15 residues. CDR3 residues: CASSFSGGGFEKLFF.

The rearrangement joins TRBV2 to TRBJ2-1; TCRdb calls TRBD2, which cannot be checked without DNA. This CDR3 contains 16 residues. CDR1 SNHLY and CDR2 FYNNEI come from the germline V gene. CDR3 amino acids: CASSEVPGLGANEQFF.

The chain couples TRBV2 to TRBJ2-2. The CDR3 length is 13 residues. Germline V gene sequence: CDR1 SNHLY, CDR2 FYNNEI. The CDR3 spells CASKFLNTGELFF.

CDR3 protein: CASSYGQGLNTEAFF. The chain combines TRBV6-5 with TRBJ1-1; TCRdb reports TRBD1, a call that lacks DNA to check it against. The CDR3 has 15 amino acids. Germline assignment: CDR1 MNHEY and CDR2 SVGAGI.

V usage is TRBV3-1 and J usage is TRBJ1-5; TCRdb indicates TRBD1, and absent DNA this call remains unverified. Germline CDR1 LGHDT, CDR2 YNNKEL (reference sequence). This CDR3 region has 21 residues. The CDR3 sequence: CASSQVSPLDRGMGSNQPQHF.